The next 10 T cell receptor beta chains were all read from a single sample in a study of T cell repertoires in cytomegalovirus infection. No antigen has been assigned to these receptors. Via MiXCR, TCRdb re-called the reads, giving one row per CDR3 protein. The sample lists some 500,000 distinct CDR3 sequences; more than 30% were seen once. The sample here was cultured PBMCs, taken from culture after CMV antigen stimulation. Receptors were obtained from a human donor in good health (CMV status not recorded). Some clones in this sample may be carry-over from other donors' samples.

The V call is TRBV4-3, the J call TRBJ2-1; 9 bases map to TRBD2. Germline V gene lookup returns CDR1 LGHNA and CDR2 YSLEER. The CDR3 runs to 14 residues. The V and J ends lost 3 bases and 6 bases, in that order; junction bases with no gene match: 3. DNA of the CDR3: TGCGCCAGCAGCCACCGCGGGAGGGCCAATGAGCAGTTCTTC. Translation: CASSHRGRANEQFF.

The J gene is TRBJ2-1, the V gene TRBV28; TRBD1 matches at 7 bases. The CDR3 loop spans 15 amino acids. V lost 7 bases and J lost 6; bases outside the gene matches: 12. Germline lookup yields CDR1 MDHEN and CDR2 SYDVKM. Here the CDR3 DNA reads TGTGCCAGCACTCCCGGGACAGCGGCCGTCAATGAGCAGTTCTTC. Encoded protein: CASTPGTAAVNEQFF.

This clonotype was seen many times. V is TRBV7-2 and J is TRBJ2-5; weak D call: TRBD1 (5 bases). Germline V CDR1 and CDR2: SGHTA, FQGNSA. The CDR3 loop spans 13 amino acids. Trimming cost V 3 bases and J 4 bases, with 9 bases left between them. CDR3 loop: CASSFGQSETQYF. The DNA for the CDR3 is TGTGCCAGCAGCTTCGGACAATCAGAGACCCAGTACTTC. Full variable domain (outside the CDR3, taken from reference TRBV7-2 and TRBJ2-5): GAGVSQSPSNKVTEKGKDVELRCDPISGHTALYWYRQSLGQGLEFLIYFQGNSAPDKSGLPSDRFSAERTGGSVSTLTIQRTQQEDSAVYLCASSFGQSETQYFGPGTRLLVL.

This chain links TRBV6-2 or TRBV6-3 with TRBJ2-2; 8 nucleotides align to TRBD2. The germline V gene encodes CDR1 MNHEY and CDR2 SVGEGT. V lost 0 bases and J lost 1; bases outside the gene matches: 7. The CDR3 covers 18 residues. CDR3 sequence reads: CASSYSTPLAENTGELFF. CDR3 coding DNA: TGTGCCAGCAGTTACTCGACCCCACTAGCGGAGAACACCGGGGAGCTGTTTTTT.

This clonotype has a count of ten or more. The chain is built from TRBV7-2 and TRBJ2-5; 7 bases fit TRBD2. This CDR3 comprises 15 residues. Germline trimming cut 1 base from V and 5 bases from J; bases unmatched to any gene: 7. CDR1 and CDR2 from the germline V gene are SGHTA and FQGNSA. The CDR3: CASSLVGGSGETQYF. CDR3 coding DNA: TGTGCCAGCAGCTTAGTGGGGGGGTCCGGGGAGACCCAGTACTTC.

This clonotype was seen only once. The rearrangement uses TRBV12-3 or TRBV12-4 and TRBJ2-5, with 11 bases lining up with TRBD1. The CDR3 extends over 15 amino acids. Trimming at V came to 4 bases and at J to 5 bases, leaving 6 bases not matched to a gene. CDR3 loop: CASSYGQGAGETQYF. CDR3 nucleotide sequence: TGTGCCAGCAGTTACGGACAGGGGGCGGGTGAGACCCAGTACTTC.

In DNA form, the CDR3 reads TGTGCCAGCAGTGAGGATACGCAGTATTTT. Protein: CASSEDTQYF. J is TRBJ2-3 and V is TRBV25-1, with unresolved D. The V end lost 3 bases, the J end lost 6 bases, and 1 base lay between the germline ends. This CDR3 comprises 10 residues. From germline, CDR1 is MGHDK and CDR2 SYGVNS.

This clonotype was observed a handful of times. This chain joins TRBV7-9 and TRBJ1-1; the D gene is possibly TRBD1 (6 bases). Trimming cost V 4 bases and J 11 bases, with 17 bases left between them. Germline V gives CDR1 SEHNR, CDR2 FQNEAQ (reference sequence). This CDR3 has 13 amino acids. The CDR3 sequence is CASSSASGGAAFF. The CDR3 bases are TGTGCCAGCAGCTCCGCCTCTGGGGGGGCGGCTTTCTTT.

The chain links TRBV7-2 to TRBJ2-3; D gene uncertain. V lost 5 bases and J lost 4, with 13 bases in between. CDR3 length equals 14 residues. The germline CDR1 and CDR2 sequences are SGHTA and FQGNSA. The CDR3 nucleotides are TGTGCCAGCAGCCTTGGCTGGCCCCCAGATACGCAGTATTTT. Residues: CASSLGWPPDTQYF.

This clonotype was counted a few times. The genes are TRBV11-2 and TRBJ2-7; D assignment may be TRBD1 or TRBD2 (5 bases each). The V and J ends lost 1 base and 1 base respectively, with 8 bases between them. CDR1 is SGHAT and CDR2 is FQNNGV in the germline V gene. The CDR3 runs 14 residues. CDR3 loop: CASSLVEGSYEQYF. The CDR3 nucleotides read TGTGCCAGCAGCTTAGTCGAGGGGTCCTACGAGCAGTACTTC.